This TCR beta chain was found in a study of blood T cell repertoires in COVID-19 (dated by TCRdb to about 2020). In terms of the full investigation: Collaborator samples came from the United States, Italy and Spain and covered acute and convalescent phases of COVID-19. The material from the prospective study consisted of cDNA or gDNA derived from T cells, B-cell-depleted T cells, or PBMCs. Deeply sampled blood TCRbeta repertoires from subjects exposed to, actively infected with, or recovered from COVID-19 were included in the dataset. A freely available public database, intended as a resource for researchers studying the immune response to SARS-CoV-2, is where the repertoires were released. Samples were obtained from the ongoing ImmuneRACE study (first 160 participants) and from over 1,000 subjects provided by 6 global collaborators. Sample metadata almost always included a de-identified subject ID, COVID-19 status, age in years and sex. Where available, HLA class I and class II types were taken from metadata supplied by the sample provider and were not determined by assay-based typing. Here is what the overall study found, with its caveats: The amount of clinical and demographic metadata varied by source and participant and was provided uncurated.

Concerning this clone: Its specific antigen is unknown. No base quality values were provided; no much bigger clone lies one nucleotide off.

Whole blood was collected in K2EDTA tubes by collaborating institutions according to the institutions' own protocols. For TCRbeta analysis, collaborators shipped samples as frozen whole blood, isolated PBMCs, or DNA extracted from either of those sample types. CDR1 and CDR2, looked up from the germline V gene, are KGHSH and LQKENI. V loses 5 bases of germline sequence and J loses 8 bases, and the interval between the two ends is 15 bases. Reading from cysteine to phenylalanine, the CDR3 counts 14 amino acids. The read is trimmed to its CDR3 DNA, 42 bases read in frame from base 1. The immunoSEQ Assay, a bias-controlled multiplex PCR, was used to amplify TCRbeta CDR3 regions from genomic DNA. The original pipeline was this. Nucleated cell counts per sample were estimated from amplification of reference gene primers within the assay. To quantify the absolute abundance of each unique TCRbeta CDR3 rearrangement, sequence reads were collapsed and filtered. For each sample, productive Simpson clonality was calculated by taking the square root of Simpson's diversity index across productive rearrangements. Held by TCRdb, this immuneACCESS table contains in-frame sequences only and omits some clones. Under half of the omission traces to an unresolved V gene where checked; the cause of the rest is unknown. V and J calls and clone size come straight from that table; D and trimming were deduced from the DNA. The sample data list some 160,000 clones, and 75% to 90% of these were observed just once. The ten largest clonotypes hold 3% of the sample.

This receptor chain uses TRBV18 and TRBJ1-4; TRBD1 is perhaps the D gene, given 6 matching bases. Sample: peripheral blood. The receptor comes from an older woman with active COVID-19. For the CDR3, the sequence is CASSSSGGVEKLFF. The sequence in DNA is TGTGCCAGCTCATCATCGGGGGGCGTGGAAAAACTGTTTTTT.